A single T cell receptor beta chain is shown here with its context. Its specific antigen is unknown. A much larger clone lies a single base off, so this may be a read error. Cut back by 3 bases and 3 bases, the V and J ends lie 12 bases apart. As encoded in the germline V gene, CDR1 is SGHDN while CDR2 is FVKESK. The CDR3 holds 14 amino acids from the cysteine to the phenylalanine. Here the CDR3 DNA is all that survives: 42 bases in frame from base 1. Genomic DNA was extracted from bulk tumor tissue and used as the TCR template, and approximately 600 ng gDNA was amplified per sample. During surgery, several biopsies were collected from each primary tumor and placed as far from one another as possible within the tumor mass. The study cohort was described as untreated, and patients were newly diagnosed NSCLC cases undergoing curative surgery. Donors were about 16 newly diagnosed non-small cell lung cancer patients undergoing surgery with curative intent. The resected tumor masses were reviewed by two independent pathologists. Sequencing was performed only on DNA and RNA samples of high quality.

This sample is drawn from a study of immune heterogeneity within non-small cell lung tumors (dated by TCRdb to the late 2010s). About the study as a whole: By histology, a few squamous cell carcinomas, about 10 non-squamous carcinomas and 1 tumor not otherwise specified were included. Transcriptome data were available for just approximately 44 loci from around eleven patients, whereas TCR repertoire analysis spanned some 59 tumor loci from roughly 14 patients. The study combined whole-exome sequencing, RNA-seq and TCR beta repertoire sequencing of multiple spatially distinct regions from each NSCLC tumor to examine intratumoral immune heterogeneity. Neoantigen binding to each patient's HLA alleles was predicted with netMHCpan-3.0 for mutant peptides of 8 to 11 amino acids. Beyond this particular receptor, the publication reports: Identical dominant CDR3B clonotypes recurred across loci within a patient, yet different tumor locations also harbored unique high-frequency clones. Local tumor mutational burden and local T-cell repertoire clonality had a statistically significant but moderate positive correlation (R roughly 0.3). High-frequency TCR beta clonotypes were largely distinct between individual patients.

The TCR beta CDR3 region was amplified with a multiplex PCR system, in which a first round of about 10 cycles was run using 32 V-gene forward and 13 J-gene reverse primers. The first PCR round was done with a QIAGEN Multiplex PCR Kit, and the primer sequences were filed in Chinese patent CN105087789A. In a second PCR round, Illumina universal primers were added with the Phusion High-Fidelity PCR Kit. TCR libraries were paired-end sequenced at 151 bp read length on the Illumina HiSeq X Ten platform. In the authors' own workflow: Reads lacking multiplex PCR primers were removed with Cutadapt, read pairs were merged with PEAR, and CDR3 regions were called with MiXCR default settings. Shannon entropy measured repertoire diversity, and clonality was calculated as one minus the Shannon entropy divided by the ln of the count of productive unique sequences. Clonotypes at a frequency of at least 0.5% were defined as dominant or high-frequency T-cell clones. TCRdb trimmed the raw reads at Q25, called clones with MiXCR and kept productive beta chains. Every CDR3 protein is listed once, alongside the most common genes and DNA of its rows. V and J calls and clone size were set by TCRdb, not the authors. The sample yields roughly 20,000 distinct CDR3 sequences; around 26% were counted once. The ten biggest clones cover less than 4.5% of the sample.

The sample taken for sequencing was lung tumor tissue. The clonotype comes from a man aged 40-55 years with non-small cell lung cancer. This chain is built from TRBV14 and TRBJ2-7; matching of 5 bases hints at TRBD1 as the D gene. The DNA sequence is TGTGCCAGCAGCCATATGACAGTGTACTACGAGCAGTACTTC. This encodes CASSHMTVYYEQYF.